This TCR beta chain was recovered during a study of patients and donors after allogeneic stem cell transplantation. TCRdb passed the RT-PCR reads through MiXCR, listing each CDR3 protein once. The sample contains approximately 210,000 distinct CDR3 sequences, roughly 40% of which appear only once. This clonotype was counted once. The conserved phenylalanine or tryptophan normally closing the CDR3 is absent here, so this likely arose from a read error. Trimming stripped 7 bases from V and 4 bases from J, with 16 bases between. Germline CDR1 and CDR2: LNHDA and SQIVND (reference sequence). This CDR3 has 14 residues.

The V gene is TRBV19, the J gene TRBJ1-2, with D possibly being TRBD1 (5 bases). This TCR was sampled from a human donor who was either an allogeneic HSCT recipient or a stem cell or donor lymphocyte infusion donor (not recorded which). It is not recorded whose cells these are; they may come from a transplant donor. Sequencing used blood, either unsorted or a sorted T cell fraction (not recorded which). This CDR3 is CASTGREAAYGYTS. The DNA for the CDR3 is TGTGCCAGTACCGGCAGGGAAGCGGCCTATGGCTACACCTCC.